This T cell receptor (beta chain) was documented in a study of T cell repertoires in cytomegalovirus infection. TCRdb fed the reads into MiXCR, producing one record per CDR3 protein. This table holds 230,000 or so distinct CDR3 sequences, 15% to 20% found once. Germline values: CDR1 MNHEY, CDR2 SVGEGT. The CDR3 loop spans 15 amino acids. V shed 2 bases, J shed 7 bases, and the junction held 7 bases outside the gene matches. The sequenced material came from CD8+ T cells from PBMCs. J is TRBJ1-5 and V is TRBV6-2 or TRBV6-3; 8 nucleotides line up with TRBD1. This TCR came from a human donor in good health (CMV status not recorded). Some clones in this sample may be carry-over from other donors' samples. The CDR3: CASSYAGQGRQPQHF. Here the CDR3 DNA reads TGTGCCAGCAGTTACGCTGGACAGGGACGACAGCCCCAGCATTTT.